This T cell receptor (beta chain) was captured by sequencing in a study of shared clonotypes between healthy human individuals. Naive-designated CD8 cells lacked CD45RO, were positively enriched for CCR7, and omitted terminally differentiated effector memory CD45RA+ cells. CDR1 is MNHEY, CDR2 SMNVEV, per germline (reference sequence). Between the trimmed V and J ends, which lost 6 bases and 5 bases, there was a span of 7 bases. There are 11 residues in the CDR3. The repertoire was sequenced with immunoSEQ multiplex PCR; TCRdb's copy has only in-frame clones and lacks some. The repertoire holds over 2,000,000 clones, with 85% to 95% as singletons. This clone has just one count.

V and J are TRBV27 and TRBJ2-5, with unresolved D. The sample was naive CD8+ T cells from PBMCs. The sequence was obtained from a man aged 18-30 years in good health. Some clones in this sample may be carry-over from other donors' samples. The CDR3 spells CASSSTETQYF. The CDR3, as DNA: TGTGCCAGCAGCTCCACCGAGACCCAGTACTTC.